The T cell receptor (beta chain) under discussion was sequenced for a study of blood T cell repertoires in COVID-19. Across the whole study: Sources were T cells, B-cell-depleted T cells, or PBMCs; the material itself was cDNA or gDNA.

How the authors handled the data: Estimates of nucleated cell counts were drawn from the amplification of reference gene primers. Generated by immunoSEQ multiplex PCR, the TCRdb table keeps only in-frame clones and is missing some. That table is the source of V, J and clone size, and D and trimming were worked out from the DNA. The sample has roughly 94,000 clones, 75% to 85% seen once. The CDR3 runs to 13 residues. Trimming shortened V by 0 bases and J by 2 bases, and 4 bases separated the two germline ends. Germline V gene sequence: CDR1 SGHRS, CDR2 YFSETQ. Sequencing was performed on peripheral blood. The rearrangement uses TRBV5-1 and TRBJ2-3; D not resolved. This clonotype originated in a man aged 55 to 69 with acute or convalescent COVID-19. DNA for the CDR3: TGCGCCAGCAGCTTGGACAACACAGATACGCAGTATTTT. It is translated as CASSLDNTDTQYF.